This T cell receptor (beta chain) was found in a study of shared clonotypes between healthy human individuals. The wider study: There were three CD4 naive, three CD4 memory, two CD8 naive and one CD8 memory plates per donor.

About this clone itself: Its matching antigen is unknown.

Overall study results and limits: Exclusively blood specimens were collected; tissue repertoires likely differ.

Adults of Caucasian background living in Nashville, Tennessee made up all donors. Partitioning of CD4+ cells yielded a CD45RA+ naive subset and a CD45RA-negative memory subset. Sequenced by immunoSEQ multiplex PCR; TCRdb stores in-frame clones only, minus some. The table includes some 1.5 million clones, approximately 98% detected once. Sequencing was performed on naive CD4+ T cells sorted from blood. Subset indicated: CD45RA+ positively selected. The clonotype was recovered from a man aged 25-45 years in good health.

CDR3 sequence: CASSLGGSTGELFF. CDR3 nucleotides: TGTGCCAGCAGCTTGGGTGGAAGCACCGGGGAGCTGTTTTTT. This sequence joins TRBV7-3 and TRBJ2-2, with D unresolved. V was cut by 3 bases and J by 4 bases, with 9 bases left in between. Per the germline V gene, CDR1 is SGHTA and CDR2 is FQGTGA. The CDR3 totals 14 residues.